This entry concerns a single T cell receptor beta chain. The data originate from a study of T cell changes during pregnancy in multiple sclerosis. Germline V gene sequence: CDR1 ENHRY, CDR2 SYGVKD. There are 13 residues in the CDR3. V gave up 6 bases and J gave up 5 bases, with 13 bases separating them. Sequencing used immunoSEQ multiplex PCR; TCRdb keeps in-frame clones, though not all of them. The sample shows over 60,000 clones, approximately 92% of them seen only once. The source of this sequence is a female donor with multiple sclerosis, enrolled in a pregnancy study. Sequenced here: peripheral blood, sampled in the first trimester of pregnancy. The chain employs TRBV10-3 and TRBJ1-1; tentatively, D is TRBD1 (5 bases). The CDR3 DNA reads TGTGCCATCAGGAGCCCCGGGGGGACTGAAGCTTTCTTT. Translating gives CAIRSPGGTEAFF.